This TCR beta chain was obtained from a study of metastatic and nonmetastatic thyroid tumors. Background on the study: Both malignant and benign thyroid patients supplied peripheral blood and tumor or nodule tissue samples, across which the repertoires of these patients were then compared. Study-wide points: Malignant thyroid tumors reportedly had TCR beta diversity that was significantly higher than in benign nodules, in blood and tumor.

The CDR3 has 15 residues. V lost 1 base and J 9 bases, leaving 17 bases between the germline ends. Germline V gives CDR1 SGHKS, CDR2 YYEKEE (reference sequence). Thyroid surgery had not been preceded by any treatment in any patient. Per the original data handling: Clinicopathological groups differed in CDR3, with these differences serving to build a distant-metastasis classifier for papillary thyroid cancer. TCRdb re-called the PCR reads via MiXCR. TCRdb's processing, not the authors', yielded these V and J calls. The sample shows around 61,000 clones, roughly 30% of them seen only once. Comments on this clone: Its antigen remains unknown.

The genes are TRBV5-5 and TRBJ1-3, with a weak D call TRBD1 (6 bases). This clonotype originated in a female donor with papillary thyroid cancer or a benign thyroid nodule (not recorded which). Some clones in this sample may be carry-over from other donors' samples. Sequencing was performed on blood. The CDR3 region is CASSLFRDTGITIYF. The DNA of the CDR3 is TGTGCCAGCAGCTTGTTCCGGGACACGGGGATCACCATATATTTT.